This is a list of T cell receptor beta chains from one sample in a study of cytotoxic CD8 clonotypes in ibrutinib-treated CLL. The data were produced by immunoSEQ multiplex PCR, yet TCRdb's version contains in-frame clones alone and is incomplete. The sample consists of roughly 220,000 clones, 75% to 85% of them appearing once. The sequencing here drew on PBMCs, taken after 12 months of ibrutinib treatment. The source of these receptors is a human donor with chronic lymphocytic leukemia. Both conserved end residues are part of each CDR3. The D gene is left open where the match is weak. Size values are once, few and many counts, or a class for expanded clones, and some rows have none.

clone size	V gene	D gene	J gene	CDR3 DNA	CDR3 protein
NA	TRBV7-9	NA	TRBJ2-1	TGTGCCAGCAGCTCTCCGGGGGGCAGGGCGCTCTACAATGAGCAGTTCTTC	CASSSPGGRALYNEQFF
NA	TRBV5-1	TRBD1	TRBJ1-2	TGCGCCAGCAGCGGGACAGGGGGAGCCTTTAACTATGGCTACACCTTC	CASSGTGGAFNYGYTF
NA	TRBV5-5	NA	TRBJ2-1	TGTGCCAGCAGCTGGTCACTTTACAATGAGCAGTTCTTC	CASSWSLYNEQFF
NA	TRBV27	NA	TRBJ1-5	TGTGCCAGCAGTTTAAGGGGGAATCAGCCCCAGCATTTT	CASSLRGNQPQHF
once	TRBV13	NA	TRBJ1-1	TGTGCCAGCAGCTTAGGACTTACCGGGACACGGAACACTGAAGCTTTCTTT	CASSLGLTGTRNTEAFF
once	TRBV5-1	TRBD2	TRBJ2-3	TGCGCCAGCAGGGAAGGGTTGAGCGGGAGCACGCAGTATTTT	CASREGLSGSTQYF
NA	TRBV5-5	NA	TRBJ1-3	TGTGCCAGCAGCTTGTCGGGTTTCGGGGTAACGGACACCATATATTTT	CASSLSGFGVTDTIYF
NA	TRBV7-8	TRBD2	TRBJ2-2	TGTGCCAGCAGCTTATTGGCTAGCGGGGGGACGAAAGCCGGGGAGCTGTTTTTT	CASSLLASGGTKAGELFF
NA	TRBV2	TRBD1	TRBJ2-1	TGTGCCAGCAGTTGGGGACAGATCAATTACAATGAGCAGTTCTTC	CASSWGQINYNEQFF
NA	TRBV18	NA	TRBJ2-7	TGTGCCAGCTCAACCTCTCTGGGACAAGTTGACGTGCAGTACTTC	CASSTSLGQVDVQYF
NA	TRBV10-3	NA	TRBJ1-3	TGTGCCATCACGCAGGGTCACTCTGGAAACACCATATATTTT	CAITQGHSGNTIYF
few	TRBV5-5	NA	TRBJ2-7	TGTGCCAGCAGCCCAGCACCCGATAACGAGCAGTACTTC	CASSPAPDNEQYF
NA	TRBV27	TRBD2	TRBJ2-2	TGTGCCAGCAGTTGGAGCGGGAGTGACACCGGGGAGCTGTTTTTT	CASSWSGSDTGELFF
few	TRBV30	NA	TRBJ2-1	TGTGCCTGCTCTGCGTCCTACAATGAGCAGTTCTTC	CACSASYNEQFF